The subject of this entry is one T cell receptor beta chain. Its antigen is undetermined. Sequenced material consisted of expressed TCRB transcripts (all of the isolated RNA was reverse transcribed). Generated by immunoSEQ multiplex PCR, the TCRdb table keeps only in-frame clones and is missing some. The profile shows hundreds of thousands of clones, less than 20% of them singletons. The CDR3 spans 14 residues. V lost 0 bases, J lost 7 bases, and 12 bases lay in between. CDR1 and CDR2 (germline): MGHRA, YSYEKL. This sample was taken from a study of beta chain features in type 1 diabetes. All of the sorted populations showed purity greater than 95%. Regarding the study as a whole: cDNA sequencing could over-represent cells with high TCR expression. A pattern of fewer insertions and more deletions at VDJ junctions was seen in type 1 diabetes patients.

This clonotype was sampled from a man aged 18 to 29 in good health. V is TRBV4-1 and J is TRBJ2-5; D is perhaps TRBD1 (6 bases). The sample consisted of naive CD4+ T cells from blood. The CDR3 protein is CASSQDLQGPTQYF. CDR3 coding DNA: TGCGCCAGCAGCCAAGACTTACAGGGCCCGACCCAGTACTTC.